The TCR beta chain under discussion was sequenced for a study of technical replicates of blood from a handful of donors. The trim removed 0 bases at V and 6 bases at J, leaving 3 bases unmatched. CDR3 length: 14 amino acids. Germline V gives CDR1 SGHNT, CDR2 YYREEE (reference sequence). TCRdb's table, derived via immunoSEQ multiplex PCR, lists solely in-frame clones and lacks some. The table records 75,000 or so clones, around 93% of them present only once. The source is a human donor in good health. This chain links TRBV5-4 with TRBJ1-2; 9 bases match TRBD1. The sample was T cells isolated from PBMCs. The CDR3 loop reads CASSLGDRDNGYTF. The CDR3 region has the DNA TGTGCCAGCAGCTTGGGGGACAGGGACAATGGCTACACCTTC.